These T cell receptor beta chains were read from a single sample in a study of OX40 agonist ivuxolimab in advanced cancers. Assay used: immunoSEQ multiplex PCR; TCRdb lists only in-frame clones, some missing. The sample has 50,000 or so clones, roughly 84% seen once; the top ten hold 4.7%. The sequencing used CD4+ or CD8+ T cells sorted from blood, collected in a trial of the OX40 agonist ivuxolimab. Receptors originate from an adult with an advanced solid tumor such as melanoma, head and neck, liver or kidney cancer. Both conserved end residues are part of each CDR3. The order of the fields is V gene, D gene, J gene, CDR3 protein. A D gene is named only where the DNA matches it firmly.

V gene: TRBV9
D gene: TRBD2
J gene: TRBJ2-2
CDR3 protein: CASGGRAADNTGELFF

V gene: TRBV30
D gene: -
J gene: TRBJ1-4
CDR3 protein: CAWGGQPSTNEKLFF

V gene: TRBV7-2
D gene: -
J gene: TRBJ2-3
CDR3 protein: CASSPKRGSGTDTQYF

V gene: TRBV7-6
D gene: -
J gene: TRBJ1-1
CDR3 protein: CASSMIAGNTEAFF

V gene: TRBV5-6
D gene: TRBD2
J gene: TRBJ2-2
CDR3 protein: CASSWSGSHTGELFF

V gene: TRBV19
D gene: -
J gene: TRBJ2-1
CDR3 protein: CASSHTLVFEQFF

V gene: TRBV5-1
D gene: -
J gene: TRBJ2-5
CDR3 protein: CASSSDLNQETQYF

V gene: TRBV28
D gene: TRBD1
J gene: TRBJ2-3
CDR3 protein: CASSAYGTEQTDTQYF

V gene: TRBV30
D gene: -
J gene: TRBJ2-1
CDR3 protein: CAWREGGVDNEQFF

V gene: TRBV18
D gene: -
J gene: TRBJ2-7
CDR3 protein: CASSPQWHRAYEQYF

V gene: TRBV19
D gene: TRBD1
J gene: TRBJ2-3
CDR3 protein: CASSIGTGHDTQYF

V gene: TRBV7-2
D gene: -
J gene: TRBJ2-1
CDR3 protein: CASSQPIDLSSYNEQFF

V gene: TRBV11-3
D gene: TRBD1
J gene: TRBJ2-3
CDR3 protein: CASSLGWGQGGTDTQYF

V gene: TRBV7-8
D gene: -
J gene: TRBJ2-7
CDR3 protein: CASSFGTPDAYEQYF

V gene: TRBV28
D gene: -
J gene: TRBJ2-7
CDR3 protein: CASSWSIGTGPYEQYF

V gene: TRBV7-7
D gene: TRBD2
J gene: -
CDR3 protein: CASSLAELAGVRYEQYF

V gene: TRBV28
D gene: TRBD1
J gene: TRBJ1-4
CDR3 protein: CASSFSGGFGTVFGEKLFF

V gene: TRBV28
D gene: TRBD2
J gene: TRBJ2-1
CDR3 protein: CASSKRTSGSDEQFF

V gene: TRBV2
D gene: -
J gene: TRBJ2-1
CDR3 protein: CASTGTSSYNEQFF

V gene: TRBV18
D gene: TRBD1
J gene: TRBJ2-3
CDR3 protein: CASSDRASTDTQYF

V gene: TRBV28
D gene: TRBD2
J gene: TRBJ2-7
CDR3 protein: CASSFPIKLAGDYEQYF

V gene: TRBV7-9
D gene: -
J gene: TRBJ2-3
CDR3 protein: CASSLTLASTDTQYF

V gene: TRBV27
D gene: -
J gene: TRBJ2-1
CDR3 protein: CASSPDRGVRNEQFF

V gene: TRBV7-9
D gene: -
J gene: TRBJ1-4
CDR3 protein: CASRLGIEKLFF

V gene: TRBV7-7
D gene: -
J gene: TRBJ2-3
CDR3 protein: CASSFGSSADTQYF

V gene: TRBV19
D gene: TRBD1
J gene: TRBJ2-2
CDR3 protein: CASSTDRAQSTGELFF

V gene: TRBV27
D gene: -
J gene: TRBJ2-1
CDR3 protein: CVSPTSSLWQFF

V gene: TRBV7-3
D gene: TRBD1
J gene: TRBJ1-6
CDR3 protein: CASSASGTGDHSPLHF

V gene: TRBV6-5
D gene: TRBD1
J gene: TRBJ1-6
CDR3 protein: CASSYVTGEDSPLHF

V gene: TRBV6-6
D gene: -
J gene: TRBJ2-7
CDR3 protein: CASSGEGEEDEQYF

V gene: TRBV19
D gene: TRBD1
J gene: TRBJ2-1
CDR3 protein: CASHRGQGAISSYNEQFF

V gene: TRBV11-2
D gene: -
J gene: TRBJ2-1
CDR3 protein: CASSPFNEQFF

V gene: TRBV9
D gene: TRBD1
J gene: TRBJ2-1
CDR3 protein: CASSVNSRDSPVFEQFF

V gene: TRBV30
D gene: TRBD1
J gene: TRBJ1-4
CDR3 protein: CAWTNGNRGGYEKLFF

V gene: TRBV6-5
D gene: TRBD1
J gene: TRBJ2-1
CDR3 protein: CASRRDRLYNEQFF

V gene: TRBV9
D gene: TRBD2
J gene: TRBJ2-1
CDR3 protein: CASSVTAGALNEQFF

V gene: TRBV7-9
D gene: -
J gene: TRBJ1-2
CDR3 protein: CASSPAGQPVQTF

V gene: TRBV28
D gene: -
J gene: TRBJ1-4
CDR3 protein: CASSRQITNEKLFF

V gene: TRBV6-1
D gene: -
J gene: TRBJ2-7
CDR3 protein: CASSERGGYSYEQYF

V gene: TRBV7-3
D gene: TRBD2
J gene: TRBJ2-1
CDR3 protein: CASSLKVGLLNEQFF

V gene: TRBV11-2
D gene: TRBD1
J gene: TRBJ2-7
CDR3 protein: CASSPRTGDLFTYEQYF

V gene: TRBV6-5
D gene: -
J gene: -
CDR3 protein: CASSWGLRNEQYF